This T cell receptor (beta chain) comes out of a study of T cells after yellow fever vaccination. Study-level results: Few clonotypes appeared in both CD4 and CD8 compartments. High-abundance clonotypes from the bulk population could contaminate FACS-sorted repertoires. Post-booster repertoires contained most primary-vaccination clones again (around 96% CD4, 85% to 90% CD8).

The CDR3 runs to 14 residues. The junction had 4 bases not matched to a gene; V was cut back by 0 bases and J by 3 bases. Germline-derived CDR1 and CDR2 are DFQATT and SNEGSKA (reference sequence). A word on this clonotype: Its antigen is not identified.

5'RACE template switching produced TCR cDNA carrying a universal primer site and UMIs. TCRdb ran MiXCR on the 5' RACE reads and lists one entry per CDR3 protein. The table has 450,000 to 650,000 distinct CDR3 sequences, roughly a fifth seen once. The receptor was derived from a man between 18 and 35 years old who received the YFV17D yellow fever vaccine. Sequenced material: PBMCs, taken roughly 23 days after the first yellow fever vaccination. This chain uses TRBV20-1 with TRBJ2-7; 8 positions match TRBD2. CDR3 nucleotide sequence: TGCAGTGCTAGAGAGCGGGGGGTTTACTACGAGCAGTACTTC. Residues: CSARERGVYYEQYF.